The T cell receptor (beta chain) described here comes from a study of beta chain features in type 1 diabetes. As regards this clone: Its antigen is currently unknown.

CDR3 length: 18 residues. In germline, CDR1 is LNHNV, CDR2 YYDKDF (reference sequence). The V gene end was trimmed by 0 bases and the J gene end by 0 bases; junction bases not matched to a gene: 4. Study-level results: It was among patients, rather than healthy donors, that naive, central memory and Treg TCRB repertoires appeared more similar. When cDNA is sequenced, cells with high TCR expression could be over-represented.

The investigators reverse transcribed all of the isolated RNA, so they sequenced expressed TCRB transcripts. Here immunoSEQ multiplex PCR was the method, and the copy in TCRdb shows in-frame clones only, minus some. This sample yields around 500,000 clones, of which approximately 10% are seen a single time; 0.045% to 0.06% belongs to the top ten. Each donor gave one heparinised blood draw averaging approximately 100 mL. Stem cell-like memory, regulatory, central memory and naive CD4+ cells were sorted via CD45RO/CCR7/CD25/CD127/CD95/CD27. Sample: naive CD4+ T cells from blood. The genes are TRBV15 and TRBJ2-4; the match to TRBD1 covers 11 bases. The sequence derives from a young woman in good health. CDR3 region: CATSRDTGQGVAKNIQYF. The CDR3 region has the DNA TGTGCCACCAGCAGAGATACGGGACAGGGGGTAGCCAAAAACATTCAGTACTTC.